These 32 T cell receptor beta chains share one sample of origin, sequenced in a study of Ad26.COV2.S vaccination and SARS-CoV-2 variants. Treatment described: approximately 18 received Ad26.COV2.S at low or high dose, single or two shots; roughly five received placebo; per-sample allocation not given. Each sample was drawn 63 days after the first injection (of vaccine or placebo). Produced via immunoSEQ multiplex PCR; TCRdb's table is partial and in-frame only. The table records around 400,000 clones, approximately 90% of them present only once. Sequenced here: peripheral blood, sampled in a trial of Ad26.COV2.S vaccine versus placebo. Source of these receptors: a person aged 18 to 65 who received the Ad26.COV2.S COVID-19 vaccine or a placebo.

In this sample, this clone turned up many times. The CDR3 loop is CASSPPGNSLGGYTF. The CDR3 DNA reads as TGTGCCAGCAGTCCGCCTGGGAACAGCCTAGGGGGCTACACCTTC. This sequence joins TRBV27 and TRBJ1-2; D unclear. Trimming cost V 5 bases and J 8 bases, with 21 bases left between them. Looked up from germline, CDR1 is MNHEY and CDR2 is SMNVEV (reference sequence). The CDR3 totals 15 residues.

Only one count was recorded for this clone. The chain links TRBV5-4 to TRBJ2-1; TRBD1 matches at 9 bases. The V and J ends lost 3 bases and 4 bases, in that order; junction bases with no gene match: 5. Germline loops: CDR1 SGHNT, CDR2 YYREEE (reference sequence). The CDR3 spans 15 residues. The CDR3 reads CASSYGTGRYNEQFF. Written as DNA, the CDR3 is TGTGCCAGCAGCTACGGGACAGGGAGATACAATGAGCAGTTCTTC.

This chain uses TRBV7-3 with TRBJ2-2; 7 nucleotides align to TRBD1. V was clipped by 5 bases and J by 4 bases; unmatched bases: 7. Germline values: CDR1 SGHTA, CDR2 FQGTGA. The CDR3 runs 15 residues. This CDR3 reads CASSPRQGGTGELFF. The CDR3 bases are TGTGCCAGCAGCCCGCGACAGGGTGGCACCGGGGAGCTGTTTTTT.

This clone was recorded a few times. CDR3 nucleotide sequence: TGTGCCAGCAGCTTGGGTGGGATCGGCTATGGCTACACCTTC. This gives the protein CASSLGGIGYGYTF. The V call is TRBV5-5, the J call TRBJ1-2; D is uncertain. There are 14 residues in the CDR3. Germline values: CDR1 SGHKS, CDR2 YYEKEE (reference sequence). With 0 bases removed from V and 4 bases from J, the gap between germline ends came to 10 bases.

J is TRBJ2-5 and V is TRBV6-5; TRBD1 matches 9 bases. J gave up 5 bases and V 3 bases, and 7 bases lay outside the gene matches. Looked up from germline, CDR1 is MNHEY and CDR2 is SVGAGI. CDR3 length equals 15 residues. In DNA form, the CDR3 reads TGTGCCAGCAGTTATTACAGGGGGCGCGGGGAGACCCAGTACTTC. Protein sequence: CASSYYRGRGETQYF.

V gene TRBV10-3 combines with J gene TRBJ1-3; D gene ambiguous. Looked up from germline, CDR1 is ENHRY and CDR2 is SYGVKD. Trimming removed 0 bases at V and 0 bases at J, with 6 bases between. This CDR3 comprises 15 residues. CDR3 nucleotides: TGTGCCATCAGTGAGTCTCGGGCCTCTGGAAACACCATATATTTT. This gives the protein CAISESRASGNTIYF.

The V gene is TRBV28, the J gene TRBJ1-1, with 9 bases identical to TRBD1. The ends lost 5 bases at V and 4 bases at J; junction bases unmatched: 5. Germline V gene sequence: CDR1 MDHEN, CDR2 SYDVKM. The CDR3 has 14 residues. CDR3 sequence reads: CASSPWDRVTEAFF. The CDR3, as DNA: TGTGCCAGCAGTCCCTGGGACAGGGTCACTGAAGCTTTCTTT. Looking up the rest from reference TRBV28 and TRBJ1-1 gives the full variable domain: DVKVTQSSRYLVKRTGEKVFLECVQDMDHENMFWYRQDPGLGLRLIYFSYDVKMKEKGDIPEGYSVSREKKERFSLILESASTNQTSMYLCASSPWDRVTEAFFGQGTRLTVV.

This clone was detected only once. This chain connects TRBV7-2 to TRBJ1-1; D is ambiguous. Germline CDR1 and CDR2: SGHTA and FQGNSA. V was shortened by 0 bases and J by 6 bases, with 8 bases between the two germline ends. This CDR3 has 13 amino acids. The CDR3 bases are TGTGCCAGCAGCTTAGCCCGTAGCCCTGAAGCTTTCTTT. Translation: CASSLARSPEAFF. Drawing the rest from reference TRBV7-2 and TRBJ1-1, the complete variable domain is GAGVSQSPSNKVTEKGKDVELRCDPISGHTALYWYRQSLGQGLEFLIYFQGNSAPDKSGLPSDRFSAERTGGSVSTLTIQRTQQEDSAVYLCASSLARSPEAFFGQGTRLTVV.

The chain uses TRBV11-1 and TRBJ1-1, with D possibly TRBD1 on 5 matching bases. Trimming took 5 bases from V and 1 from J, leaving 14 bases between them. Germline-derived CDR1 and CDR2 are SGHAT and FQDESV (reference sequence). The CDR3 is 15 residues long. CDR3 DNA: TGTGCCAGCAGCCCGAAGGGACTCGGGAACACTGAAGCTTTCTTT. Amino acid sequence: CASSPKGLGNTEAFF. Variable domain in full (rest from reference TRBV11-1 and TRBJ1-1): EAEVAQSPRYKITEKSQAVAFWCDPISGHATLYWYRQILGQGPELLVQFQDESVVDDSQLPKDRFSAERLKGVDSTLKIQPAELGDSAMYLCASSPKGLGNTEAFFGQGTRLTVV.

The chain employs TRBV24-1 and TRBJ2-1, with TRBD1 matching 11 bases. Germline V gives CDR1 KGHDR, CDR2 SFDVKD. The CDR3 sequence is 19 residues long. V was pared by 5 bases and J by 2 bases, with 13 bases of the junction left unmatched. CDR3 residues: CATSALRTGGSRTYNEQFF. The CDR3 region has the DNA TGTGCCACCAGTGCCCTAAGGACAGGGGGCTCTAGGACCTACAATGAGCAGTTCTTC.

The count of this clone is one. The chain uses TRBV19 and TRBJ2-7; 7 bases map to TRBD2. Trimming at V came to 4 bases and at J to 5 bases, leaving 11 bases not matched to a gene. Germline V gives CDR1 LNHDA, CDR2 SQIVND (reference sequence). There are 15 residues in the CDR3. The CDR3 is CASSTPQGGVDEQYF. CDR3 in DNA: TGTGCCAGTAGTACCCCTCAGGGAGGGGTGGACGAGCAGTACTTC.

This clone was seen just once. The J gene is TRBJ1-1, the V gene TRBV28; possible D gene TRBD1, 6 bases. V dropped 6 bases and J dropped 0 bases, with 11 bases sitting between them. Germline V gives CDR1 MDHEN, CDR2 SYDVKM. This CDR3 is 14 amino acids long. CDR3 amino acids: CASRPGQLNTEAFF. CDR3 DNA sequence: TGTGCCAGCAGACCGGGACAACTGAACACTGAAGCTTTCTTT. The whole variable domain, remainder taken from reference TRBV28 and TRBJ1-1, is DVKVTQSSRYLVKRTGEKVFLECVQDMDHENMFWYRQDPGLGLRLIYFSYDVKMKEKGDIPEGYSVSREKKERFSLILESASTNQTSMYLCASRPGQLNTEAFFGQGTRLTVV.

The genes are TRBV18 and TRBJ2-7; 9 nucleotides match TRBD2. The trim removed 3 bases at V and 5 bases at J, leaving 14 bases unmatched. Germline V gene sequence: CDR1 KGHSH, CDR2 LQKENI. CDR3 length: 17 amino acids. CDR3 amino acids: CASSPASGIGVMNEQYF. DNA of the CDR3: TGTGCCAGCTCACCGGCTAGCGGGATCGGGGTGATGAACGAGCAGTACTTC.

The chain joins TRBV24-1 to TRBJ2-3; tentatively, D is TRBD1 (6 bases). V was trimmed by 1 base and J by 2 bases, leaving 9 bases between them. Germline V lookup: CDR1 KGHDR, CDR2 SFDVKD. This CDR3 spans 15 amino acids. CDR3 sequence (DNA): TGTGCCACCAGTGATTTTAGGACAGACACAGATACGCAGTATTTT. It encodes CATSDFRTDTDTQYF.

The genes are TRBV7-3 and TRBJ2-5, with 10 bases aligning to TRBD2. The CDR3 is 14 residues long. Germline V CDR1 and CDR2: SGHTA, FQGTGA. Germline trimming cut 4 bases from V and 5 bases from J; bases unmatched to any gene: 4. CDR3 in amino acids: CASSSSGSSETQYF. The CDR3 bases are TGTGCCAGCAGCTCTAGCGGGAGCTCTGAGACCCAGTACTTC.

V usage is TRBV5-1 and J usage is TRBJ2-2; 12 bases agree with TRBD2. V shed 4 bases, J shed 5 bases, and the junction held 3 bases outside the gene matches. This CDR3 is built from 15 residues. Germline CDR1 is SGHRS and CDR2 is YFSETQ. As DNA, the CDR3 is TGCGCCAGCAGCATTGGGACTAGCGGGACCGGGGAGCTGTTTTTT. Translation gives CASSIGTSGTGELFF.

The chain uses TRBV6-6 and TRBJ1-5; TRBD1 aligns across 7 bases. Germline loops: CDR1 MNHNY, CDR2 SVGAGI (reference sequence). This CDR3 contains 15 residues. J was trimmed by 2 bases and V by 2 bases; bases with no gene match: 3. In DNA form, the CDR3 reads TGTGCCAGCAGTTACCCCGGACAGGGCAATCAGCCCCAGCATTTT. Its translation is CASSYPGQGNQPQHF.

The chain couples TRBV10-2 to TRBJ2-7; 13 nucleotides line up with TRBD2. The length of the CDR3 is 13 residues. V lost 6 bases, J lost 10 bases, and 6 bases stayed unmatched. In germline, CDR1 is WSHSY, CDR2 SAAADI. CDR3 nucleotide sequence: TGCGCCAGCAGAGGGGGACTAGCGGGATTACAGTACTTC. Amino acid sequence: CASRGGLAGLQYF.

The rearrangement joins TRBV28 to TRBJ2-7; D is possibly TRBD2 (5 bases). Trimming took 10 bases from V and 5 from J, leaving 18 bases between them. The germline V gene encodes CDR1 MDHEN and CDR2 SYDVKM. The CDR3 sequence is 13 residues long. As DNA, the CDR3 is TGTGCCACAGGCCGCACCGGGGTCGACGAGCAGTACTTC. Amino acids: CATGRTGVDEQYF.

The V gene is TRBV7-6, the J gene TRBJ2-3; TRBD2 agrees at 8 bases. Germline V lookup: CDR1 SGHVS, CDR2 FNYEAQ. This CDR3 contains 15 residues. V dropped 7 bases and J dropped 4; count of bases not matched to a gene: 10. This CDR3 reads CASTPGTSVPDTQYF. For the CDR3, the DNA is TGTGCCAGCACCCCCGGGACTAGTGTTCCAGATACGCAGTATTTT.

This clone was counted a single time. This sequence joins TRBV11-2 and TRBJ2-1; 11 bases map to TRBD2. The CDR3 totals 15 residues. V dropped 7 bases and J dropped 6; count of bases not matched to a gene: 8. Germline V gives CDR1 SGHAT, CDR2 FQNNGV. This CDR3 is CASKAGTSGPNEQFF. The CDR3 nucleotides are TGTGCCAGCAAAGCTGGGACTAGCGGCCCCAATGAGCAGTTCTTC.

J is TRBJ2-7 and V is TRBV11-2; TRBD1 matches 9 bases. Trimming removed 5 bases from V and 5 bases from J; junction bases left unmatched: 10. The germline V gene encodes CDR1 SGHAT and CDR2 FQNNGV. The CDR3 runs 15 residues. CDR3 coding DNA: TGTGCCAGCAGCAAAACTACGGGACAGGGCCACGAGCAGTACTTC. This sequence encodes CASSKTTGQGHEQYF.

The chain has TRBV7-2 and TRBJ2-3; weak D call: TRBD2 (5 bases). Trimming shortened V by 5 bases and J by 4 bases, and 10 bases separated the two germline ends. The germline V gene encodes CDR1 SGHTA and CDR2 FQGNSA. The CDR3 is 13 amino acids. The CDR3 coding sequence is TGTGCCAGCAGCCCAAGAGGGCCAGATACGCAGTATTTT. Amino acids: CASSPRGPDTQYF.

The chain joins TRBV28 to TRBJ2-3, with 10 bases that match TRBD2. Germline CDR1 MDHEN, CDR2 SYDVKM. CDR3 length: 20 residues. Trimming removed 3 bases from V and 0 bases from J; junction bases left unmatched: 15. CDR3 loop: CASSLGFGASGRISTDTQYF. The CDR3 DNA follows: TGTGCCAGCAGTTTGGGCTTCGGGGCTAGCGGGAGAATTAGCACAGATACGCAGTATTTT. Full variable domain (missing parts from reference TRBV28 and TRBJ2-3): DVKVTQSSRYLVKRTGEKVFLECVQDMDHENMFWYRQDPGLGLRLIYFSYDVKMKEKGDIPEGYSVSREKKERFSLILESASTNQTSMYLCASSLGFGASGRISTDTQYFGPGTRLTVL.

The chain couples TRBV30 to TRBJ1-2; 10 nucleotides line up with TRBD1. Losses at the gene ends were 4 bases for V and 5 bases for J; bases not matched to a gene: 7. The CDR3 sequence is 14 residues long. Germline V gene lookup returns CDR1 GTSNPN and CDR2 SVGIG (reference sequence). The CDR3 nucleotides are TGTGCCTGGATGCCCGGGGACAGGGGTTATGGCTACACCTTC. As protein: CAWMPGDRGYGYTF. The whole variable domain, remainder taken from reference TRBV30 and TRBJ1-2, is SQTIHQWPATLVQPVGSPLSLECTVEGTSNPNLYWYRQAAGRGLQLLFYSVGIGQISSEVPQNLSASRPQDRQFILSSKKLLLSDSGFYLCAWMPGDRGYGYTFGSGTRLTVV.

The gene calls are TRBV4-3 and TRBJ2-6; D is unresolved. The CDR3 sequence is 14 residues long. Germline CDR1 reads LGHNA; CDR2 reads YSLEER. V dropped 5 bases and J dropped 0 bases, with 5 bases sitting between them. This CDR3 reads CASSRASGANVLTF. The CDR3 DNA is TGCGCCAGCAGCAGGGCCTCTGGGGCCAACGTCCTGACTTTC.

The chain links TRBV25-1 to TRBJ2-1; D is undetermined. From germline, CDR1 is MGHDK and CDR2 SYGVNS. V lost 6 bases and J lost 10, with 10 bases in between. This CDR3 comprises 11 residues. The CDR3 protein is CASRQIQEQFF. The CDR3 nucleotides read TGTGCCAGCAGGCAGATCCAGGAGCAGTTCTTC.

The rearrangement joins TRBV19 to TRBJ2-1, with TRBD2 matching over 7 bases. Germline V gene data show CDR1 as LNHDA and CDR2 as SQIVND (reference sequence). The junction had 7 bases not matched to a gene; V was cut back by 2 bases and J by 6 bases. The CDR3 length is 15 residues. The CDR3, as DNA: TGTGCCAGTAGTATAATCGAAGCGGGGTCCAATGAGCAGTTCTTC. Translated: CASSIIEAGSNEQFF.

This clone was picked up a small number of times. The chain uses TRBV5-1 and TRBJ1-2; no clear D. This CDR3 is built from 14 residues. The germline V and J ends were trimmed by 0 bases and 8 bases, with 14 bases remaining between them. CDR1 and CDR2 (germline): SGHRS, YFSETQ. CDR3 sequence (DNA): TGCGCCAGCAGCTTGGACAGCGTTATGGAAGGCTACACCTTC. It yields the protein CASSLDSVMEGYTF.

The chain uses TRBV24-1 and TRBJ2-6; a possible D gene is TRBD2 (6 bases). The CDR3 loop spans 17 amino acids. CDR1 is KGHDR, CDR2 SFDVKD, per germline. Trimming shortened V by 4 bases and J by 2 bases, and 14 bases separated the two germline ends. CDR3 sequence reads: CATSEVRRGTGANVLTF. In nucleotides, the CDR3 is TGTGCCACCAGTGAGGTACGTCGGGGGACTGGGGCCAACGTCCTGACTTTC.

The CDR3: CASSIFEGSYEQYF. The CDR3 DNA reads TGTGCCAGTAGTATTTTTGAGGGTTCCTACGAGCAGTACTTC. The genes are TRBV19 and TRBJ2-7, with D possibly TRBD2 on 5 matching bases. Germline V gene data show CDR1 as LNHDA and CDR2 as SQIVND (reference sequence). The CDR3 loop spans 14 amino acids. Trimming cost V 3 bases and J 1 base, with 10 bases left between them.

The gene calls are TRBV4-2 and TRBJ1-1; no clear D gene. CDR1 LGHNA and CDR2 YNFKEQ come from the germline V gene. V lost 0 bases and J 4 bases, leaving 9 bases between the germline ends. The CDR3 totals 14 residues. As DNA, the CDR3 is TGTGCCAGCAGCCAAGAGCCCCCGAGCACTGAAGCTTTCTTT. Protein: CASSQEPPSTEAFF.